The 21 T cell receptor beta chains in this list originate from one sample, sequenced in a study of blood T cell repertoires in COVID-19. Generated by immunoSEQ multiplex PCR, the TCRdb table keeps only in-frame clones and is missing some. The sample lists roughly 170,000 clones, around 85% occurring once. Material for sequencing was PBMCs or T cells enriched from blood (not recorded which). The receptors shown here come from a middle-aged woman with acute COVID-19.

DNA of the CDR3: TGTGCCAGCAGCCCCGCGGGCCCTGGGTCTAATTCACCCCTCCACTTT. Amino acids: CASSPAGPGSNSPLHF. The rearrangement joins TRBV27 to TRBJ1-6; no clear D. Looked up from germline, CDR1 is MNHEY and CDR2 is SMNVEV (reference sequence). The CDR3 is 16 amino acids. V was clipped by 6 bases and J by 6 bases, with 18 bases between them.

The rearrangement uses TRBV10-1 and TRBJ2-1; tentative D call: TRBD2 (5 bases). V was trimmed by 8 bases and J by 6 bases, leaving 14 bases between them. From germline, CDR1 is WNHNN and CDR2 SYGVQD (reference sequence). This CDR3 has 13 amino acids. The CDR3 bases are TGCGCCAGCCCCCCCCGGAGGACCAATGAGCAGTTCTTC. It specifies CASPPRRTNEQFF.

The chain employs TRBV27 and TRBJ2-2; TRBD2 agrees at 10 bases. The germline V gene encodes CDR1 MNHEY and CDR2 SMNVEV (reference sequence). The V gene end was trimmed by 8 bases and the J gene end by 9 bases; junction bases not matched to a gene: 6. This CDR3 is built from 13 residues. The CDR3 DNA reads TGTGCCAGCGCAGCGGGAGGGCCGCGGGAGCTGTTTTTT. Protein sequence: CASAAGGPRELFF.

V usage is TRBV5-1 and J usage is TRBJ2-1; a weak D match, TRBD1 (5 bases). Trimming cost V 4 bases and J 1 base, with 15 bases left between them. CDR1 and CDR2 (germline): SGHRS, YFSETQ. The length of the CDR3 is 16 residues. In nucleotides, the CDR3 is TGCGCCAGCAGCGTGGACCCTAAGGGGTCCTACAATGAGCAGTTCTTC. Its protein is CASSVDPKGSYNEQFF.

The chain joins TRBV3-1 (or the pseudogene TRBV3-2) to TRBJ2-1, with 14 nucleotides matching TRBD2. After removal of 4 bases from V and 12 bases from J, the junction contained 8 bases not matched to a gene. CDR1 and CDR2 from the germline V gene are LGHDT and YNNKEL (reference sequence). The CDR3 contains 15 residues. The CDR3 protein is CASSPGTSGRVAQFF. CDR3 in DNA: TGTGCCAGCAGCCCCGGGACTAGCGGGAGAGTTGCGCAGTTCTTC.

DNA of the CDR3: TGCGCCAGCAGCTTGGTACAGGCATCCACCTACGAGCAGTACTTC. Translation gives CASSLVQASTYEQYF. The V call is TRBV5-1, the J call TRBJ2-7, with a weak D call TRBD1 (5 bases). This CDR3 is built from 15 residues. Trimming took 0 bases from V and 2 from J, leaving 12 bases between them. Germline V gene lookup returns CDR1 SGHRS and CDR2 YFSETQ.

The chain employs TRBV25-1 and TRBJ2-6; D is ambiguous. Per the germline V gene, CDR1 is MGHDK and CDR2 is SYGVNS. The CDR3 covers 14 residues. Deletions cut 4 bases from V and 4 bases from J, with 8 bases between. CDR3 bases: TGTGCCAGCAGTGGTCCGCGAGGGGCCAACGTCCTGACTTTC. This translates into CASSGPRGANVLTF.

There are a few counts of this clone. V and J are TRBV6-5 and TRBJ1-1, with D possibly TRBD1 on 5 matching bases. CDR1 MNHEY and CDR2 SVGAGI come from the germline V gene. V lost 7 bases and J 1 base, leaving 10 bases between the germline ends. The CDR3 length is 13 residues. CDR3 residues: CASKTTENTEAFF. The DNA of the CDR3 is TGTGCCAGCAAAACGACAGAGAACACTGAAGCTTTCTTT.

The gene calls are TRBV5-6 and TRBJ1-5; the D gene is possibly TRBD1 (5 bases). The CDR3 has 15 residues. V was cut by 5 bases and J by 3 bases, with 15 bases left in between. Looked up from germline, CDR1 is SGHDT and CDR2 is YYEEEE. The CDR3 DNA reads as TGTGCCAGCAGTCCGGGGGTGAACGACAATCAGCCCCAGCATTTT. Its protein product is CASSPGVNDNQPQHF.

The rearrangement uses TRBV27 and TRBJ2-5; TRBD2 matches 7 bases. J lost 2 bases, V lost 3 bases, and 6 bases had no gene match. Germline-derived CDR1 and CDR2 are MNHEY and SMNVEV (reference sequence). This CDR3 comprises 15 residues. The CDR3 region has the DNA TGTGCCAGCAGTTTTATACCGGGACTACAAGAGACCCAGTACTTC. Its translation: CASSFIPGLQETQYF.

The J gene is TRBJ2-3, the V gene TRBV29-1; tentatively, D is TRBD2 (5 bases). Trimming took 3 bases from V and 0 from J, leaving 13 bases between them. Germline V gene lookup returns CDR1 SQVTM and CDR2 ANQGSEA. The CDR3 consists of 15 residues. The CDR3 spells CSVEVVGGSTDTQYF. For the CDR3, the DNA is TGCAGCGTTGAGGTGGTGGGCGGGAGCACAGATACGCAGTATTTT.

This rearrangement joins TRBV3-1 (or the pseudogene TRBV3-2) to TRBJ2-1, with 10 bases aligning to TRBD2. This CDR3 region has 16 residues. Trimming removed 4 bases from V and 2 bases from J; junction bases left unmatched: 5. The germline V gene encodes CDR1 LGHDT and CDR2 YNNKEL (reference sequence). The CDR3 nucleotides read TGTGCCAGCAGCCCGCTAGCGGGAGACGCCTACAATGAGCAGTTCTTC. Amino acid sequence: CASSPLAGDAYNEQFF.

This clone has just a few counts. CDR3 residues: CASSQGTGNGYTF. The CDR3 DNA reads as TGTGCCAGCAGCCAAGGAACAGGGAATGGCTACACCTTC. This rearrangement joins TRBV3-1 (or the pseudogene TRBV3-2) to TRBJ1-2; D may be TRBD1 (6 bases). The CDR3 has 13 amino acids. The germline gives CDR1 LGHDT, CDR2 YNNKEL (reference sequence). V gave up 1 base and J gave up 6 bases, with 9 bases separating them.

This chain connects TRBV5-8 to TRBJ1-1, with TRBD1 identical over 9 bases. With 4 bases clipped from V and 7 bases from J, the junction kept 8 bases outside the gene matches. Germline CDR1 SGHTS, CDR2 YDEGEE. The CDR3 is 14 residues long. CDR3 sequence (DNA): TGTGCCAGCAGCATTCCCGGGACAGGGCTTGAAGCTTTCTTT. Its translation is CASSIPGTGLEAFF.

The chain combines TRBV7-9 with TRBJ2-3; 8 bases are a match to TRBD2. V was clipped by 1 base and J by 2 bases; unmatched bases: 14. The CDR3 loop spans 19 amino acids. The V gene's germline CDR1 is SEHNR and CDR2 FQNEAQ (reference sequence). This CDR3 reads CASSLGPSAGGVHTDTQYF. CDR3 bases: TGTGCCAGCAGCTTAGGTCCGTCGGCGGGAGGCGTACACACAGATACGCAGTATTTT.

The gene calls are TRBV6-1 and TRBJ2-1, with 13 positions matching TRBD2. This CDR3 is 16 amino acids long. Trimming removed 2 bases from V and 9 bases from J; junction bases left unmatched: 7. Germline V gene data show CDR1 as MNHNS and CDR2 as SASEGT. CDR3 in DNA: TGTGCCAGCAGTGAATGGACTAGCGGGAGACGGCGTGAGCAGTTCTTC. Protein product: CASSEWTSGRRREQFF.

The V call is TRBV3-1 (or the pseudogene TRBV3-2), the J call TRBJ2-1; 9 nucleotides line up with TRBD2. CDR3 length: 19 residues. The V segment lost 0 bases and the J segment 8 bases; nucleotides outside the gene matches: 17. In germline, CDR1 is LGHDT, CDR2 YNNKEL (reference sequence). CDR3 DNA sequence: TGTGCCAGCAGCCAAGATGAGGGCGGGAGGGCCTTTACAAGGGATGAGCAGTTCTTC. Amino acids: CASSQDEGGRAFTRDEQFF.

The chain has TRBV2 and TRBJ2-7; TRBD2 might be the D (6 bases). Germline assignment: CDR1 SNHLY and CDR2 FYNNEI. The V end was cut by 7 bases, the J end by 5 bases, with 18 bases between. The CDR3 sequence is 14 residues long. The CDR3 sequence is CASTATSNLNEQYV. The CDR3 nucleotides are TGTGCCAGCACCGCGACTAGTAATCTGAACGAGCAGTACGTC.

V gene TRBV7-2 combines with J gene TRBJ1-5; no clear D gene. Trimming removed 0 bases at V and 4 bases at J, with 10 bases between. This CDR3 spans 15 amino acids. The V gene's germline CDR1 is SGHTA and CDR2 FQGNSA. CDR3 amino acids: CASSLARTENQPQHF. CDR3 in DNA: TGTGCCAGCAGCTTAGCGCGCACGGAGAATCAGCCCCAGCATTTT.

J is TRBJ1-1 and V is TRBV19; D possibly corresponds to TRBD1 (6 bases). From germline, CDR1 is LNHDA and CDR2 SQIVND (reference sequence). The germline V and J ends were trimmed by 5 bases and 4 bases, with 14 bases remaining between them. The CDR3 is 14 residues long. CDR3 sequence reads: CASSFTGRGTEAFF. The CDR3 region has the DNA TGTGCCAGTAGTTTTACAGGGCGCGGCACTGAAGCTTTCTTT.

This clone was counted a single time. The gene calls are TRBV14 and TRBJ2-5; D may be TRBD2 (6 bases). Trimming shortened V by 4 bases and J by 9 bases, and 9 bases separated the two germline ends. Germline assignment: CDR1 SGHDN and CDR2 FVKESK. The CDR3 runs to 11 residues. Written as DNA, the CDR3 is TGTGCCAGCAGCCTCGGGGGTCCCCAGTACTTC. Translating gives CASSLGGPQYF.